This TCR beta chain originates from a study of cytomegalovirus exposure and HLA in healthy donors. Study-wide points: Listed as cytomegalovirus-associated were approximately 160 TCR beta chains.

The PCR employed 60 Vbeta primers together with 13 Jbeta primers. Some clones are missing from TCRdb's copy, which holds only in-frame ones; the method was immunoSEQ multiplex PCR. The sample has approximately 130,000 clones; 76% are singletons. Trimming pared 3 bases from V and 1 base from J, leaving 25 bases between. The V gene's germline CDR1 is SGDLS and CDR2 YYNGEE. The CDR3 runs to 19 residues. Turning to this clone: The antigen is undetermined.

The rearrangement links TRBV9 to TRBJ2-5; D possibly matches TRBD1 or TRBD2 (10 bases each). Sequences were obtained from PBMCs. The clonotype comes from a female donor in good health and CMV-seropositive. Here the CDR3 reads CASSAGQGEAGGTQETQYF. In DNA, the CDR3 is TGTGCCAGCAGCGCAGGACAGGGGGAAGCGGGGGGGACCCAAGAGACCCAGTACTTC.